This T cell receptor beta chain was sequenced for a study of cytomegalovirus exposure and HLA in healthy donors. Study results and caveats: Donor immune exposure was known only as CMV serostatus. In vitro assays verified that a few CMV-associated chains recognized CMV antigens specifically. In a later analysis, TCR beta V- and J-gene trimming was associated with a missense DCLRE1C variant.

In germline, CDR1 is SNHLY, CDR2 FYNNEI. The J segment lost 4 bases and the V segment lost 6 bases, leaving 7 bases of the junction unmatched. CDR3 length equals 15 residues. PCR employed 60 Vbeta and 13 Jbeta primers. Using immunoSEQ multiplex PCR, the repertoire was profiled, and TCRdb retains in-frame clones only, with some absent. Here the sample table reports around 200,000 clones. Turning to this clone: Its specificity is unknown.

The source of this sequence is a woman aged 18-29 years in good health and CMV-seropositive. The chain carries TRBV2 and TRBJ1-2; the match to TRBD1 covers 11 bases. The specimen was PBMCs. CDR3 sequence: CASRQGQGGFYGYTF. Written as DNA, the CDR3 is TGTGCCAGCAGACAGGGACAGGGGGGCTTCTATGGCTACACCTTC.